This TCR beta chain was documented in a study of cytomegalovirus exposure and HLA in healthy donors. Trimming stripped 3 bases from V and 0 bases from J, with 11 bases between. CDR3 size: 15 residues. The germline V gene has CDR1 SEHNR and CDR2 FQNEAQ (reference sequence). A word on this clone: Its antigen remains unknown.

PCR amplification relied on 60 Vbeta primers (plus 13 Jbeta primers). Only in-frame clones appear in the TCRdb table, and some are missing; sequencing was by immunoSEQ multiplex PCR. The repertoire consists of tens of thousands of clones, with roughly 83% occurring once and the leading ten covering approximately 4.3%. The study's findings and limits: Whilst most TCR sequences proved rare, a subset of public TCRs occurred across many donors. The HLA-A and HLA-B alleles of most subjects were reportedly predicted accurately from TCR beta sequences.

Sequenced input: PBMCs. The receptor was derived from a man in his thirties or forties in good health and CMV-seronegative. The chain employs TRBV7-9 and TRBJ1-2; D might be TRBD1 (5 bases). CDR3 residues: CASSLPDSSNYGYTF. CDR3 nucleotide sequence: TGTGCCAGCAGCTTGCCAGACAGTTCTAACTATGGCTACACCTTC.